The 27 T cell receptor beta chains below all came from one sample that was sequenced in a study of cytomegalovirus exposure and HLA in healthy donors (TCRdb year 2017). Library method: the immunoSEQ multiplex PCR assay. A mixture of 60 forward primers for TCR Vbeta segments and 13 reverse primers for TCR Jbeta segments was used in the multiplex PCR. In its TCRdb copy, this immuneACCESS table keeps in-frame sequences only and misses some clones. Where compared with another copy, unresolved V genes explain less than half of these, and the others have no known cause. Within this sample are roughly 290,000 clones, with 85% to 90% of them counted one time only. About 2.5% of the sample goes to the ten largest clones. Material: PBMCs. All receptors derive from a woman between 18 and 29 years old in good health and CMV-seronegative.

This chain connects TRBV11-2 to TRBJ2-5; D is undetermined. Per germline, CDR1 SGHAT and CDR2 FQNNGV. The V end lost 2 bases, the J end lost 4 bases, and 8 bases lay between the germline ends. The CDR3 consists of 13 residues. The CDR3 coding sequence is TGTGCCAGCAGCTTAAACATCAGAGAGACCCAGTACTTC. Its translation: CASSLNIRETQYF.

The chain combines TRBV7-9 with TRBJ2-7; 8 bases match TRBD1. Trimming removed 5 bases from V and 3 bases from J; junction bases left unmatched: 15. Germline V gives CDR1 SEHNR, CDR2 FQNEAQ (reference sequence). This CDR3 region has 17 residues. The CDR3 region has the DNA TGTGCCAGCAGCCCTAACGCTAGGACAGGGCCGGTCTACGAGCAGTACTTC. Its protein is CASSPNARTGPVYEQYF.

CDR3 DNA sequence: TGTGCCAGTAGTAAGACTAGCGGGGGGCCTAGCACAGATACGCAGTATTTT. Its translation is CASSKTSGGPSTDTQYF. This chain connects TRBV19 to TRBJ2-3; the match to TRBD2 covers 13 bases. The CDR3 contains 17 residues. V dropped 4 bases and J dropped 0; count of bases not matched to a gene: 4. Germline V CDR1 and CDR2: LNHDA, SQIVND (reference sequence).

CDR3 in DNA: TGTGCCACTGAACAGGGCTGGGAGCTGTTTTTT. Translated: CATEQGWELFF. The chain employs TRBV19 and TRBJ2-2, with a tentative D call TRBD1 (6 bases). Germline V gene data show CDR1 as LNHDA and CDR2 as SQIVND (reference sequence). The CDR3 extends over 11 amino acids. Trimming removed 10 bases from V and 9 bases from J, with 12 bases in between.

The CDR3 region is CASSTGGTNYGYTF. In nucleotides, the CDR3 is TGTGCCAGTAGTACAGGGGGTACCAACTATGGCTACACCTTC. V and J are TRBV19 and TRBJ1-2, with TRBD1 identical over 7 bases. Germline V gene data show CDR1 as LNHDA and CDR2 as SQIVND (reference sequence). V was clipped by 4 bases and J by 2 bases; unmatched bases: 4. The CDR3 has 14 residues.

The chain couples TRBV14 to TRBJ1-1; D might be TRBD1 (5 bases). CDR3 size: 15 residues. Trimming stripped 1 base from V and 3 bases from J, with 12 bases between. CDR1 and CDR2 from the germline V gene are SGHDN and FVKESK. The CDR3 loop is CASSQVGDKDTEAFF. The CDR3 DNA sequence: TGTGCCAGCAGCCAAGTAGGGGATAAGGACACTGAAGCTTTCTTT. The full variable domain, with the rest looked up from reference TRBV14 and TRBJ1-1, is EAGVTQFPSHSVIEKGQTVTLRCDPISGHDNLYWYRRVMGKEIKFLLHFVKESKQDESGMPNNRFLAERTGGTYSTLKVQPAELEDSGVYFCASSQVGDKDTEAFFGQGTRLTVV.

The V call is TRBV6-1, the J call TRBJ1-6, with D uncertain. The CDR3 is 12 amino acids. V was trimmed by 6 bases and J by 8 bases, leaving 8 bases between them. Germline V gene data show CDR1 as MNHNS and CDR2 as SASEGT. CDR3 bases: TGTGCCAGCAGGCAGGCCTATTCACCCCTCCACTTT. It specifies CASRQAYSPLHF.

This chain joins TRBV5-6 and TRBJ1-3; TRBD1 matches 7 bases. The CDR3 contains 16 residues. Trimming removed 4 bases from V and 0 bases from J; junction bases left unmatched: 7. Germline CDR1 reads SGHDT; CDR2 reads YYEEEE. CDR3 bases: TGTGCCAGCAGCCTGGGACAGTCTATCTCTGGAAACACCATATATTTT. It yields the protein CASSLGQSISGNTIYF.

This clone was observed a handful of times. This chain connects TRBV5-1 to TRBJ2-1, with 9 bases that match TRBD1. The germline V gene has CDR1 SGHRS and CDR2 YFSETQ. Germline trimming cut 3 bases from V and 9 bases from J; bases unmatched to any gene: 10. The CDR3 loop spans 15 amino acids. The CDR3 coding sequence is TGCGCCAGCAGCTCGGCGGGACAGGGAGTCGGTGAGCAGTTCTTC. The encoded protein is CASSSAGQGVGEQFF. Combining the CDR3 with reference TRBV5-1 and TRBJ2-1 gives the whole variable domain KAGVTQTPRYLIKTRGQQVTLSCSPISGHRSVSWYQQTPGQGLQFLFEYFSETQRNKGNFPGRFSGRQFSNSRSEMNVSTLELGDSALYLCASSSAGQGVGEQFFGPGTRLTVL.

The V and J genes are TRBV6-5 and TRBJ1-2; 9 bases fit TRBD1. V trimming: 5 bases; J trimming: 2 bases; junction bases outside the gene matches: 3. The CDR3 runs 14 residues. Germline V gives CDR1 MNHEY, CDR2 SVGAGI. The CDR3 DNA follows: TGTGCCAGCAGTGAGGGACAGGGAAACTATGGCTACACCTTC. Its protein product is CASSEGQGNYGYTF.

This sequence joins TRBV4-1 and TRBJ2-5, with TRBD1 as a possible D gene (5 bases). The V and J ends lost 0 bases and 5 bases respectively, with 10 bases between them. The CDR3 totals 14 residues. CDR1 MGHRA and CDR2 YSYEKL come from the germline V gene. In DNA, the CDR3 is TGCGCCAGCAGCCAAGAGAAAGGGGTTGAGACCCAGTACTTC. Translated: CASSQEKGVETQYF.

CDR3 nucleotide sequence: TGTGCCAGCAGAGCGGACGGGAATTCACCCCTCCACTTT. Amino acid sequence: CASRADGNSPLHF. The chain uses TRBV2 and TRBJ1-6; D is undetermined. Looked up from germline, CDR1 is SNHLY and CDR2 is FYNNEI. Between the trimmed V and J ends, which lost 6 bases and 7 bases, there was a span of 10 bases. The CDR3 has 13 amino acids.

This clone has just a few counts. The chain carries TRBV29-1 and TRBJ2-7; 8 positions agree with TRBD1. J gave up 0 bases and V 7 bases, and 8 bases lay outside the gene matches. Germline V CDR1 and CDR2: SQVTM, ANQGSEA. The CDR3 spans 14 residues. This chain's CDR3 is CSALGQGSSYEQYF. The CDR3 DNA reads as TGCAGCGCCCTCGGACAGGGTAGCTCCTACGAGCAGTACTTC.

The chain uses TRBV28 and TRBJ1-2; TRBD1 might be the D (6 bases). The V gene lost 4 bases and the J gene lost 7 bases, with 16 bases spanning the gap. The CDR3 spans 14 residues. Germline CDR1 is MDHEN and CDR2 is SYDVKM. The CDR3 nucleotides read TGTGCCAGCAGTTCCGGACAGCCAAGGGGTGGCTACACCTTC. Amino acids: CASSSGQPRGGYTF.

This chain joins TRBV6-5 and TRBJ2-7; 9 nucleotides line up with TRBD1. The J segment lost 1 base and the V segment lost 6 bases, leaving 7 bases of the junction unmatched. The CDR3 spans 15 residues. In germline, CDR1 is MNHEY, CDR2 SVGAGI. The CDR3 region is CASRAGQGPSYEQYF. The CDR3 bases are TGTGCCAGCAGGGCGGGACAGGGTCCATCCTACGAGCAGTACTTC.

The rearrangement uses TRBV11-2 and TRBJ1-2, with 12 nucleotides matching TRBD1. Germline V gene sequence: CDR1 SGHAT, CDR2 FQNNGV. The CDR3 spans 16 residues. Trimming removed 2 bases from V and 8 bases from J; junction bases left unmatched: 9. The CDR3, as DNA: TGTGCCAGCAGCTTAAGGGGGACAGGGGGCAACGAGGGCTACACCTTC. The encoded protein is CASSLRGTGGNEGYTF.

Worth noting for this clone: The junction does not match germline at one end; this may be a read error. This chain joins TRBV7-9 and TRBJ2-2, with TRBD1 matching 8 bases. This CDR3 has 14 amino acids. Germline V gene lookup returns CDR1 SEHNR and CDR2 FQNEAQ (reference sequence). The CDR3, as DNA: TGTTCCAGCAGCTTAGACAGGGGCGCCGGGGAGCTGTTTTTT. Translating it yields CSSSLDRGAGELFF. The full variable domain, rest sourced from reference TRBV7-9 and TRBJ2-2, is DTGVSQNPRHKITKRGQNVTFRCDPISEHNRLYWYRQTLGQGPEFLTYFQNEAQLEKSRLLSDRFSAERPKGSFSTLEIQRTEQGDSAMYLCSSSLDRGAGELFFGEGSRLTVL.

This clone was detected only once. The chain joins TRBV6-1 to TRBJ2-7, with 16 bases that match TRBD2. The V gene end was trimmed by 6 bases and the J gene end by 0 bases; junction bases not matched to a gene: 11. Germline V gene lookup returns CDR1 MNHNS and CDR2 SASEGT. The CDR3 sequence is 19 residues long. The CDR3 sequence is CASRERPGLAGGGSYEQYF. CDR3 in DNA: TGTGCCAGCAGGGAAAGACCGGGACTAGCGGGGGGGGGCTCCTACGAGCAGTACTTC.

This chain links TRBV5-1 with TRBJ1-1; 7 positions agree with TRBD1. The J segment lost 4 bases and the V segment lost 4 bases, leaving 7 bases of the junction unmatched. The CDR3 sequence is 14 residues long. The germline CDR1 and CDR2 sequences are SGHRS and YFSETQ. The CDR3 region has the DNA TGCGCCAGCAGCATCCCAACAGGGGCCACTGAAGCTTTCTTT. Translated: CASSIPTGATEAFF.

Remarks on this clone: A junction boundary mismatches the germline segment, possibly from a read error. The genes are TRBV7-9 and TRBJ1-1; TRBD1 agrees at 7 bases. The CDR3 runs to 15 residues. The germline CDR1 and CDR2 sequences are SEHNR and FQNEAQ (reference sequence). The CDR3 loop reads CSSSPRDSLNTEAFF. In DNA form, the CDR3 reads TGTTCCAGCAGCCCAAGGGACAGCCTGAACACTGAAGCTTTCTTT.

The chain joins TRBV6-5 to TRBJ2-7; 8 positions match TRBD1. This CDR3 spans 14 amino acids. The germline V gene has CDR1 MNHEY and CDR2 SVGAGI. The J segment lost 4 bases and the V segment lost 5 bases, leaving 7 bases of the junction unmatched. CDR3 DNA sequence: TGTGCCAGCAGTGGGACGACAGGGGTGTACGAGCAGTACTTC. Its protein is CASSGTTGVYEQYF.

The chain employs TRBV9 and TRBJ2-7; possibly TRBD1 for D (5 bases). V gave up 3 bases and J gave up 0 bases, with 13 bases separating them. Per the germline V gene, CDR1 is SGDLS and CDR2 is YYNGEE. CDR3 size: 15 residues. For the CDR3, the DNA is TGTGCCAGCAGCGAGACCGACAGTTCCTCCTACGAGCAGTACTTC. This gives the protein CASSETDSSSYEQYF.

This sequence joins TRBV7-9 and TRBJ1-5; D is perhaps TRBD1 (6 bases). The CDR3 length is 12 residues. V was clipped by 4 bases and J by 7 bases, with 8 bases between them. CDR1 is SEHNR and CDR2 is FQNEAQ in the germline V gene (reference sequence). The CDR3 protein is CASSSGDQPQHF. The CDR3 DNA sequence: TGTGCCAGCAGCTCAGGGGACCAGCCCCAGCATTTT. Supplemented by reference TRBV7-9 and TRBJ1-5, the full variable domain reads DTGVSQNPRHKITKRGQNVTFRCDPISEHNRLYWYRQTLGQGPEFLTYFQNEAQLEKSRLLSDRFSAERPKGSFSTLEIQRTEQGDSAMYLCASSSGDQPQHFGDGTRLSIL.

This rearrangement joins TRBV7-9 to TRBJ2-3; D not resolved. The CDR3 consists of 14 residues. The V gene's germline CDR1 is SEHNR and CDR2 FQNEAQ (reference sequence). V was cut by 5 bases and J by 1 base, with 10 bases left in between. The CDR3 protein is CASSHVGGTDTQYF. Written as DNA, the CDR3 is TGTGCCAGCAGCCATGTGGGCGGCACAGATACGCAGTATTTT.

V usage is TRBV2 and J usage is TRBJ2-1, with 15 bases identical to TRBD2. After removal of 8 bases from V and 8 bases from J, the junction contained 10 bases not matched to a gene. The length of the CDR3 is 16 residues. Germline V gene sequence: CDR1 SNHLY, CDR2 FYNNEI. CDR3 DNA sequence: TGTGCCAGCGGGGCGGGACTAGCGGGGGGTAACGATGAGCAGTTCTTC. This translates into CASGAGLAGGNDEQFF. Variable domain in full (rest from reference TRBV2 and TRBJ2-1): EPEVTQTPSHQVTQMGQEVILRCVPISNHLYFYWYRQILGQKVEFLVSFYNNEISEKSEIFDDQFSVERPDGSNFTLKIRSTKLEDSAMYFCASGAGLAGGNDEQFFGPGTRLTVL.

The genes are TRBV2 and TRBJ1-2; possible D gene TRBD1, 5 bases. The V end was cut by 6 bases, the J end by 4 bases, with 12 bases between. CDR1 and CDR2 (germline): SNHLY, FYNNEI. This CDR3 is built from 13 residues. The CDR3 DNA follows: TGTGCCAGCAGGAGCGGGACGGTCTATGGCTACACCTTC. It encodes CASRSGTVYGYTF. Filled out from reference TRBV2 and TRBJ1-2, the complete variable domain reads EPEVTQTPSHQVTQMGQEVILRCVPISNHLYFYWYRQILGQKVEFLVSFYNNEISEKSEIFDDQFSVERPDGSNFTLKIRSTKLEDSAMYFCASRSGTVYGYTFGSGTRLTVV.

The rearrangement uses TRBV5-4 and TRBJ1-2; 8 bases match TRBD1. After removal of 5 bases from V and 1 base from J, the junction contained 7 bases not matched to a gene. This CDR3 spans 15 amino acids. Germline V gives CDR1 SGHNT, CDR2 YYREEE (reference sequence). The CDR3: CASRRGQAVNYGYTF. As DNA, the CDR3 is TGTGCCAGCAGGAGGGGACAGGCAGTTAACTATGGCTACACCTTC. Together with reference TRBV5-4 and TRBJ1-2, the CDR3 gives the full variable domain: ETGVTQSPTHLIKTRGQQVTLRCSSQSGHNTVSWYQQALGQGPQFIFQYYREEENGRGNFPPRFSGLQFPNYSSELNVNALELDDSALYLCASRRGQAVNYGYTFGSGTRLTVV.